This T cell receptor beta chain was found in a study of CD8 T cells in Susac syndrome. Points on this clonotype: Its antigen remains unknown.

The CDR3 contains 11 residues. V lost 7 bases, J lost 8 bases, and 10 bases lay in between. Per the germline V gene, CDR1 is SGHRS and CDR2 is YFSETQ. Negative isolation was used for CD8+ and CD4+ T cells and FACS enrichment for TEMRA cells. With random hexamers, reverse transcription was performed on about 0.5 to 1 ug of RNA. Across 54 Vbeta and 13 Jbeta, immunoSEQ multiplex PCR amplified TCR beta CDR3. TCRdb re-called the immunoSEQ multiplex PCR reads through MiXCR, storing one row per CDR3 protein. The data contain some 180,000 distinct CDR3 sequences, about 94% of them singletons. Points from the study as a whole: There was no clonal expansion in the CD4+ T cell repertoires of Susac syndrome.

The sequence came from a human donor with Susac syndrome. Sequenced sample: CD4+ T cells from PBMCs. The rearrangement links TRBV5-1 to TRBJ2-1, with D unresolved. The CDR3 DNA is TGCGCCAGCCGCGAGATCGATGAGCAGTTCTTC. Its translation is CASREIDEQFF.